Described below is a single T cell receptor (beta chain) sequence and its context. Germline V gene data show CDR1 as DFQATT and CDR2 as SNEGSKA (reference sequence). CDR3 length: 13 residues. V was pared by 3 bases and J by 10 bases, with 4 bases of the junction left unmatched. This record comes from a study of T-cell memory formation after mild COVID-19. TCR alpha and TCR beta cDNA libraries carrying sample barcodes and UMIs came from 5'RACE with constant-segment primers. TCRdb re-derived calls from the 5' RACE reads in MiXCR, one entry per CDR3 protein. The sample consists of roughly 600,000 distinct CDR3 sequences, about a sixth of them appearing once.

The chain joins TRBV20-1 to TRBJ1-6; TRBD1 agrees at 9 bases. The clonotype comes from an adult woman who had mild COVID-19 (a few samples of this study predate the infection). Cell type and time point are not known. The sample taken for sequencing was PBMCs or a T cell subset sorted from them (not recorded which). Here the CDR3 DNA reads TGCAGTGCTAGCCGGACAGGGGAATCACCCCTCCACTTT. Encoded protein: CSASRTGESPLHF.